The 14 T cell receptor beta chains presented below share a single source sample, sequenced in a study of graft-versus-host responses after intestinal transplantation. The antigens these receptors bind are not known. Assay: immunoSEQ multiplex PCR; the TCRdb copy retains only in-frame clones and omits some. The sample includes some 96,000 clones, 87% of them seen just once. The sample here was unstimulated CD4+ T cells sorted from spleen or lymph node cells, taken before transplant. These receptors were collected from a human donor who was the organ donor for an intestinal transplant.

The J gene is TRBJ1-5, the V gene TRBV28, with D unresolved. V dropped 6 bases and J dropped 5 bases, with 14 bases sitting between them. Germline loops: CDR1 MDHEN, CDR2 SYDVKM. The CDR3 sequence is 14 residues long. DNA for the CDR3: TGTGCCAGCAGAGGTTTGCAGATTTATCAGCCCCAGCATTTT. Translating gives CASRGLQIYQPQHF. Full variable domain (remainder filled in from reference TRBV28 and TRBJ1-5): DVKVTQSSRYLVKRTGEKVFLECVQDMDHENMFWYRQDPGLGLRLIYFSYDVKMKEKGDIPEGYSVSREKKERFSLILESASTNQTSMYLCASRGLQIYQPQHFGDGTRLSIL.

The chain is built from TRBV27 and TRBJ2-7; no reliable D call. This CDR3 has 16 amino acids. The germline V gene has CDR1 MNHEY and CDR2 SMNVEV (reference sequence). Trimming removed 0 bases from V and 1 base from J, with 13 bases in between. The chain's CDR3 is CASSLSKGTPSYEQYF. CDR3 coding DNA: TGTGCCAGCAGTTTATCCAAGGGAACCCCTTCCTACGAGCAGTACTTC.

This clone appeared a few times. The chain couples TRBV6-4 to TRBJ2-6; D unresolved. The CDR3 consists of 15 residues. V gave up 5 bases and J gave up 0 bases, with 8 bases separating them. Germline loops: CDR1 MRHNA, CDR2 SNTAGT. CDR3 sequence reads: CASSPGSSGANVLTF. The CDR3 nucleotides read TGTGCCAGCAGTCCAGGAAGCTCTGGGGCCAACGTCCTGACTTTC.

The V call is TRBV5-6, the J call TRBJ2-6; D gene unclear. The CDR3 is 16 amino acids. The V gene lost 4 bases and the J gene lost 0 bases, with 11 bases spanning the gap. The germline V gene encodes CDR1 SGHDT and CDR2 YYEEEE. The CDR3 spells CASSHTSSSGANVLTF. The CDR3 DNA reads TGTGCCAGCAGCCATACTTCTAGCTCTGGGGCCAACGTCCTGACTTTC. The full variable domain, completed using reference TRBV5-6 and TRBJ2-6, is DAGVTQSPTHLIKTRGQQVTLRCSPKSGHDTVSWYQQALGQGPQFIFQYYEEEERQRGNFPDRFSGHQFPNYSSELNVNALLLGDSALYLCASSHTSSSGANVLTFGAGSRLTVL.

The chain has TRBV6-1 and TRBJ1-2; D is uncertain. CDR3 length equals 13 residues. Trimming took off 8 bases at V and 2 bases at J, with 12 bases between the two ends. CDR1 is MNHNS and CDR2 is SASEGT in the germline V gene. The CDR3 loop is CASVREANYGYTF. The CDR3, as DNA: TGTGCCAGCGTCCGGGAGGCAAACTATGGCTACACCTTC.

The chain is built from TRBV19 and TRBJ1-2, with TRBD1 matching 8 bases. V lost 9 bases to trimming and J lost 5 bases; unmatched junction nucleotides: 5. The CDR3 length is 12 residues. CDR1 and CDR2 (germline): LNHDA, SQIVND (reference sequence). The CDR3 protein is CASRDRGYGYTF. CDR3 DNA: TGTGCCAGCAGAGACAGGGGTTATGGCTACACCTTC.

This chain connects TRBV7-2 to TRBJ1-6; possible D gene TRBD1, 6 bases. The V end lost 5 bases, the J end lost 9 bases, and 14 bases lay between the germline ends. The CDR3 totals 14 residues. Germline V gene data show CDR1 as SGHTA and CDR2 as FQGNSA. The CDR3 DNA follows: TGTGCCAGCAGCCTCAGGGGCATTGGTTCACCCCTCCACTTT. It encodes CASSLRGIGSPLHF.

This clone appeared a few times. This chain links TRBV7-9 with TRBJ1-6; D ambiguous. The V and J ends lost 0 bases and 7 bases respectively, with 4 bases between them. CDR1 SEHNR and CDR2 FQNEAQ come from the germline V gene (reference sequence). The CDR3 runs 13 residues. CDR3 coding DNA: TGTGCCAGCAGCTTAGCCGGGAATTCACCCCTCCACTTT. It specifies CASSLAGNSPLHF.

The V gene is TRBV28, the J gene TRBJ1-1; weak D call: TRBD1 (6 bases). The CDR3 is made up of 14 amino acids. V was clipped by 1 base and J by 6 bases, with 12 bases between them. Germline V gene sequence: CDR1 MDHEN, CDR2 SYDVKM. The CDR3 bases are TGTGCCAGCAGTTTATTACAGGGTCGATCTGAAGCTTTCTTT. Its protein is CASSLLQGRSEAFF. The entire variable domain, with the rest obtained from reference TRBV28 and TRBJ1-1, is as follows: DVKVTQSSRYLVKRTGEKVFLECVQDMDHENMFWYRQDPGLGLRLIYFSYDVKMKEKGDIPEGYSVSREKKERFSLILESASTNQTSMYLCASSLLQGRSEAFFGQGTRLTVV.

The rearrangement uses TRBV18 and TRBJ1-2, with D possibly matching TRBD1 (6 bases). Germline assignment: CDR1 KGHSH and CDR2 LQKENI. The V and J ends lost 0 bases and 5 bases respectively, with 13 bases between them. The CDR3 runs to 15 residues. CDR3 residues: CASSPPGTMVYGYTF. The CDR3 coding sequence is TGTGCCAGCTCACCACCAGGGACAATGGTATATGGCTACACCTTC.

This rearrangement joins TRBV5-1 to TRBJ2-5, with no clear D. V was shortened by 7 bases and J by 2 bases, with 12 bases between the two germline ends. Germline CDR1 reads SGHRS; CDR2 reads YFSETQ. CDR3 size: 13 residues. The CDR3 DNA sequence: TGCGCCAGCCGCTCGAGCCGGCAAGAGACCCAGTACTTC. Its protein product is CASRSSRQETQYF.

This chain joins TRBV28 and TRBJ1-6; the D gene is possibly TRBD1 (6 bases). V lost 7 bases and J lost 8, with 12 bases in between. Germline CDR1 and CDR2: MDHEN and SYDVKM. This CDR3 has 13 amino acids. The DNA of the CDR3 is TGTGCCAGCAAAAAAACAGGGTATTCACCCCTCCACTTT. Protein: CASKKTGYSPLHF.

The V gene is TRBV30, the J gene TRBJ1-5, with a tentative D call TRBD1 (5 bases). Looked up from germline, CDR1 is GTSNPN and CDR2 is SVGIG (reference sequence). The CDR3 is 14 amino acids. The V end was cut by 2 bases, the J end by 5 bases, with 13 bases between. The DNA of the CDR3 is TGTGCCTGGAGTCGAGGAGGGACCCATCAGCCCCAGCATTTT. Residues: CAWSRGGTHQPQHF.

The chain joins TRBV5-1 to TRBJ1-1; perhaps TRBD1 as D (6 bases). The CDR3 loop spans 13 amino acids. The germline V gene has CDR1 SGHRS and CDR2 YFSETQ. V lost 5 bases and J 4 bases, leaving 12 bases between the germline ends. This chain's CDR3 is CASRTGSGTEAFF. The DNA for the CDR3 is TGCGCCAGCAGAACAGGGTCGGGCACTGAAGCTTTCTTT.